This T cell receptor (beta chain) was documented in a study of cytotoxic CD8 clonotypes in ibrutinib-treated CLL. Study as a whole: Investigators collected response samples after a median 12 months of treatment, range 6 to 36.

As to this clone: Its specificity is not known.

CDR3 length equals 11 residues. With 7 bases removed from V and 2 bases from J, the gap between germline ends came to 8 bases. Germline-derived CDR1 and CDR2 are DFQATT and SNEGSKA (reference sequence). Generated by immunoSEQ multiplex PCR, the TCRdb table keeps only in-frame clones and is missing some. This table has 15,000 to 20,000 clones, 50% to 75% appearing once. The study, taken as a whole, reports: Public clonotypes proved infrequent, and on treatment they shrank or remained steady.

This sample comprised PBMCs, obtained after 12 months of ibrutinib treatment. The genes are TRBV20-1 and TRBJ1-2; no reliable D call. This TCR was recovered from a human donor with chronic lymphocytic leukemia. The CDR3 sequence is CSVSGNYGYTF. DNA of the CDR3: TGCAGTGTATCGGGGAACTATGGCTACACCTTC.